This entry lists 9 T cell receptor beta chains sequenced from one sample in a study of blood T cell repertoires in COVID-19. Some clones are missing from TCRdb's copy, which holds only in-frame ones; the method was immunoSEQ multiplex PCR. Found here are some 230,000 clones, 80% to 85% of them singletons; the top ten hold 4.5% to 5.5%. Specimen: peripheral blood. The receptor source for this set is a woman aged 60 to 75 who had recovered from COVID-19.

The CDR3 coding sequence is TGTGCCAGTTACTCGGGCGGACAGGGCCATCAGCCCCAGCATTTT. As protein: CASYSGGQGHQPQHF. This chain joins TRBV19 and TRBJ1-5; 8 bases are a match to TRBD1. Germline CDR1 is LNHDA and CDR2 is SQIVND (reference sequence). Trimming removed 8 bases from V and 5 bases from J; junction bases left unmatched: 11. The CDR3 totals 15 residues.

This clone showed up just once. The rearrangement joins TRBV7-9 to TRBJ1-1; D unclear. The CDR3 spans 14 residues. CDR1 SEHNR and CDR2 FQNEAQ come from the germline V gene (reference sequence). Trimming left V 1 base short and J 4 bases short, with 10 bases between. CDR3 loop: CASSLGQAGTEAFF. As DNA, the CDR3 is TGTGCCAGCAGCTTAGGCCAGGCCGGCACTGAAGCTTTCTTT.

The chain couples TRBV27 to TRBJ1-1; maybe TRBD1 (5 bases). Per germline, CDR1 MNHEY and CDR2 SMNVEV (reference sequence). Trimming removed 1 base at V and 1 base at J, with 10 bases between. The CDR3 length is 15 residues. The CDR3 loop reads CASSLLKGSNTEAFF. In nucleotides, the CDR3 is TGTGCCAGCAGTTTATTGAAGGGGTCGAACACTGAAGCTTTCTTT.

The chain uses TRBV27 and TRBJ2-3, with D perhaps matching TRBD1 (5 bases). V shed 6 bases and J shed 1 base, with 11 bases lying between them. Germline loops: CDR1 MNHEY, CDR2 SMNVEV (reference sequence). The CDR3 contains 14 residues. The CDR3 here is CASSSAQGTDTQYF. CDR3 sequence (DNA): TGTGCCAGCAGCTCAGCACAGGGCACAGATACGCAGTATTTT.

The chain is built from TRBV18 and TRBJ1-1; D remains unclear. Per germline, CDR1 KGHSH and CDR2 LQKENI. Trimming cost V 4 bases and J 5 bases, with 11 bases left between them. The CDR3 is 13 amino acids. The CDR3 DNA sequence: TGTGCCAGCTCACAGGGCCGGGAGACTGAAGCTTTCTTT. Protein sequence: CASSQGRETEAFF.

V and J are TRBV19 and TRBJ1-2, with D possibly being TRBD1 (6 bases). The CDR3 consists of 16 residues. Trimming cost V 4 bases and J 6 bases, with 21 bases left between them. Germline values: CDR1 LNHDA, CDR2 SQIVND (reference sequence). CDR3 protein: CASSTEQGPYSDGYTF. In DNA, the CDR3 is TGTGCCAGTAGTACGGAACAGGGACCCTATTCCGATGGCTACACCTTC.

The chain joins TRBV6-1 to TRBJ1-2; D not resolved. Trimming stripped 1 base from V and 5 bases from J, with 5 bases between. The CDR3 spans 12 residues. The germline V gene encodes CDR1 MNHNS and CDR2 SASEGT. CDR3 DNA sequence: TGTGCCAGCAGTGAAGGCCGGTATGGCTACACCTTC. This sequence encodes CASSEGRYGYTF.

This chain connects TRBV6-5 to TRBJ1-5, with a possible D match to TRBD1 (6 bases). Germline V gene lookup returns CDR1 MNHEY and CDR2 SVGAGI. V lost 6 bases to trimming and J lost 7 bases, with 13 bases between them. This CDR3 has 13 residues. The CDR3 spells CASRRGGAQPQHF. The CDR3 DNA is TGTGCCAGCAGGAGGGGGGGTGCCCAGCCCCAGCATTTT.

The genes are TRBV3-1 (or the pseudogene TRBV3-2) and TRBJ1-1; possibly TRBD1 for D (5 bases). The V end was cut by 2 bases, the J end by 0 bases, with 7 bases between. This CDR3 comprises 14 residues. CDR1 is LGHDT, CDR2 YNNKEL, per germline (reference sequence). The CDR3 loop reads CASSQQGLNTEAFF. The CDR3 DNA reads TGTGCCAGCAGCCAACAGGGTCTGAACACTGAAGCTTTCTTT.